These T cell receptor beta chains were read from a single sample in a study of T cell repertoires in cytomegalovirus infection. TCRdb used MiXCR to reprocess the reads, holding one entry per CDR3 protein. The top ten clones hold roughly 12% of a sample with hundreds of thousands of distinct CDR3 sequences, about 31% of them seen once. These receptors are not linked to any known antigen. Material: cultured CD8+ T cells from PBMCs, obtained from culture after CMV antigen stimulation. Receptors were obtained from a human donor in good health (CMV status not recorded). Some clones in this sample may be carry-over from other donors' samples. CDR3s include the opening cysteine and the closing phenylalanine or tryptophan. Each record gives: V gene, D gene, clone size, J gene, CDR3 protein, CDR3 DNA. A D gene is named only where the DNA matches it firmly. Where a row states a size, it is once, few, many or the class of an expanded clone; other rows omit it.

TRBV27,-,-,TRBJ1-1,CASSWSGPPMNTEAFF,TGTGCCAGCTCCTGGTCAGGGCCGCCCATGAACACTGAAGCTTTCTTT
TRBV6-1,-,few,TRBJ2-7,CASSELGTAYEQYF,TGTGCCAGCAGTGAACTAGGGACTGCCTACGAGCAGTACTTC
TRBV7-9,-,many,TRBJ2-7,CASSNPGVEQYF,TGTGCCAGCAGCAACCCAGGGGTTGAGCAGTACTTC
TRBV12-3/TRBV12-4,-,-,TRBJ1-5,CASSSEYQPQHF,TGTGCCAGCAGTTCCGAGTATCAGCCCCAGCATTTT
TRBV20-1,TRBD2,-,TRBJ2-5,CSARDKGGGGTQETQYF,TGCAGTGCTAGAGATAAGGGCGGCGGGGGGACCCAAGAGACCCAGTACTTC
TRBV6-2/TRBV6-3,-,-,TRBJ2-1,CASSIPIDASNEQFF,TGTGCCAGCAGTATCCCTATTGATGCGTCCAATGAGCAGTTCTTC
TRBV7-6,TRBD2,few,TRBJ2-5,CASSSRVAGTQETQYF,TGTGCCAGCAGCTCCAGAGTAGCGGGAACACAAGAGACCCAGTACTTC
TRBV7-9,-,-,TRBJ1-4,CANSLLAIVNEKLFF,TGTGCCAACAGCCTCCTAGCTATAGTAAATGAAAAACTGTTTTTT
TRBV20-1,TRBD1,-,TRBJ2-1,CSARGRGLNEQFF,TGCAGTGCTAGGGGAAGGGGGCTGAATGAGCAGTTCTTC
TRBV12-3/TRBV12-4,-,-,TRBJ2-2,CAQRRGQSKELFF,TGTGCCCAGAGGAGGGGGCAGTCTAAGGAGCTGTTTTTT
TRBV12-3/TRBV12-4,-,-,TRBJ1-1,CASRDYLLRTEALF,TGTGCCAGCAGGGACTACCTCCTCCGGACTGAAGCTCTCTTT
TRBV4-1,-,-,TRBJ2-7,CASSQDRPSPYEQYF,TGCGCCAGCAGCCAAGATCGTCCTAGCCCCTACGAGCAGTACTTC
TRBV7-9,-,few,TRBJ2-7,CASSQLGRGYEQYF,TGTGCCAGCAGCCAACTCGGGAGAGGCTACGAGCAGTACTTC
TRBV20-1,-,-,TRBJ1-1,CSARDPAASTWNTEAFF,TGCAGTGCTAGAGACCCCGCGGCCTCAACATGGAACACTGAAGCTTTCTTT
TRBV7-6,TRBD2,-,TRBJ2-5,CASSLETSGEETQYF,TGTGCCAGCAGCTTAGAGACTAGCGGGGAAGAGACCCAGTACTTC
TRBV7-6,-,-,TRBJ1-4,CASSLRSMGNANEKLFF,TGTGCCAGCAGCTTAAGATCCATGGGGAATGCTAATGAAAAACTGTTTTTT
TRBV29-1,-,-,TRBJ1-2,CSVEVPYGYTF,TGCAGCGTTGAGGTCCCCTATGGCTACACCTTC
TRBV7-2,-,many,TRBJ1-2,CASSLQGRRYGYTF,TGTGCCAGCAGTTTACAGGGAAGACGATATGGCTACACCTTC
TRBV6-6,-,-,TRBJ2-2,CASSYSSMGAGELFF,TGTGCCAGCAGTTACTCGAGCATGGGAGCCGGGGAGCTGTTTTTT
TRBV9,-,few,TRBJ1-1,CASTLFPTTEAFF,TGTGCCAGCACCCTATTCCCCACCACTGAAGCTTTCTTT
TRBV20-1,-,few,TRBJ2-5,CSARDETLQETQYF,TGCAGTGCTAGAGATGAGACACTTCAAGAGACCCAGTACTTC
TRBV6-1,TRBD1,-,TRBJ1-1,CASKQGVGTEAFF,TGTGCCAGCAAACAGGGGGTAGGCACTGAAGCTTTCTTT
TRBV6-5,-,many,TRBJ1-5,CASSYSGVDQPQHF,TGTGCCAGCAGTTATTCAGGGGTGGATCAGCCCCAGCATTTT
TRBV27,-,-,TRBJ2-5,CASSLSDGQETQYF,TGTGCCAGCAGTTTATCCGACGGCCAGGAGACCCAGTACTTC
TRBV4-3,-,few,TRBJ1-1,CASSQEETAEAFF,TGCGCCAGCAGCCAAGAGGAAACGGCTGAAGCTTTCTTT
TRBV7-9,-,few,TRBJ2-3,CASSPGGLEYF,TGTGCCAGCAGCCCCGGCGGTCTCGAGTATTTT
TRBV4-1,-,-,TRBJ2-7,CASSPISALEQYF,TGCGCCAGCAGCCCCATATCGGCTCTCGAGCAGTACTTC
TRBV7-8,-,many,TRBJ1-1,CASSAPGRGRSTEAFF,TGTGCCAGCAGCGCGCCAGGCAGGGGTCGGTCCACTGAAGCTTTCTTT
TRBV27,TRBD1,-,TRBJ1-2,CASSLGRGRGYTF,TGTGCCAGCAGTTTGGGCAGGGGGCGCGGCTACACCTTC
TRBV19,TRBD1,-,TRBJ2-7,CASSKGTGGPLYEQYF,TGTGCCAGTAGTAAGGGGACAGGAGGGCCCCTCTACGAGCAGTACTTC
TRBV6-2/TRBV6-3,-,few,TRBJ2-5,CASSYFRGSEETQYF,TGTGCCAGCAGTTACTTTCGGGGATCAGAAGAGACCCAGTACTTC
TRBV6-7,-,-,TRBJ2-2,CASSYPPTPQERLLSGELFF,TGTGCCAGCAGTTACCCTCCAACCCCACAGGAAAGACTTCTCAGCGGGGAGCTGTTTTTT
TRBV6-1,-,-,TRBJ1-3,CASSEFTHRISGNTIYF,TGTGCCAGCAGTGAATTTACCCATCGGATCTCCGGAAACACCATATATTTT
TRBV4-1,-,few,TRBJ2-3,CASSHEDSPQYF,TGTGCCAGCAGCCACGAGGACAGCCCGCAGTATTTT
TRBV6-2/TRBV6-3,TRBD2,-,TRBJ2-3,CASSRPGRTDTQYF,TGTGCCAGCAGTCGCCCCGGGAGGACAGATACGCAGTATTTT
TRBV27,TRBD1,few,TRBJ2-1,CASSSPTGRVLNEQFF,TGTGCCAGCAGTTCCCCGACAGGGCGAGTACTGAATGAGCAGTTCTTC
TRBV12-3/TRBV12-4,-,few,TRBJ1-1,CASSFVPAVGEAFF,TGTGCCAGCAGTTTCGTACCCGCTGTGGGTGAAGCTTTCTTT
TRBV27,-,-,TRBJ1-2,CASSLLGNFYGYTF,TGTGCCAGCAGTTTATTGGGCAATTTCTATGGCTACACCTTC
TRBV7-9,TRBD2,-,TRBJ2-3,CASSPRGGPDTQYF,TGTGCCAGCAGCCCGCGGGGGGGCCCAGATACGCAGTATTTT